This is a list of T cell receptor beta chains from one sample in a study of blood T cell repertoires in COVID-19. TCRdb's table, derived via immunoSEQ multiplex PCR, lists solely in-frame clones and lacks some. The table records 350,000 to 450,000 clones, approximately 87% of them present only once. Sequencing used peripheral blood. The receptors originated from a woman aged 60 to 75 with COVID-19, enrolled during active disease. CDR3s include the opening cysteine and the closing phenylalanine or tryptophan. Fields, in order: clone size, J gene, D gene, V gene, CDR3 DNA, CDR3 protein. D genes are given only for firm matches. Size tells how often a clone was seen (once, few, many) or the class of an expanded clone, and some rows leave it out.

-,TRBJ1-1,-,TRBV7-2,TGTGCCAGCAGCTTAAGCCGACTAGATGAAGCTTTCTTT,CASSLSRLDEAFF
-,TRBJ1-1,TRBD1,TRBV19,TGTGCCAGTAGCCCACAGGGGGGAAGGAACACTGAAGCTTTCTTT,CASSPQGGRNTEAFF
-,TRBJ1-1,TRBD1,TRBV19,TGTGCCAGTAGTCTGACAGGGTACAACACTGAAGCTTTCTTT,CASSLTGYNTEAFF
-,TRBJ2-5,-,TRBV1,TGCACCAGCAGCCTCTGCCGACCCAAAGGGGAGTACTTC,CTSSLCRPKGEYF
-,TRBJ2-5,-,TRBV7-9,TGTGCCAGCAGCTTAATGGCTAGCAGGGAGACCCAGTACTTC,CASSLMASRETQYF
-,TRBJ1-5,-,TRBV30,TGTGCCTGGAGTGTACCGGGCAGGGGAACCCAGCCCCAGCATTTT,CAWSVPGRGTQPQHF
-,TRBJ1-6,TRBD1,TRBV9,TGTGCCAGCAGCCCACAGGGGGTACTTTCACCCCTCCACTTT,CASSPQGVLSPLHF
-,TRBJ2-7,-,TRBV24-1,TGTGCCACCAGCACCGGTACCTACGAGCAGTACTTC,CATSTGTYEQYF
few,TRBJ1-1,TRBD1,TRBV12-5,TGTGCTAGTGGTACGTCGACAGGGGGCTATTTGGACACTGAAGCTTTCTTT,CASGTSTGGYLDTEAFF
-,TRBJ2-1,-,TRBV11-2,TGTGCCAGCAGCTTTGGGCTCGCACGGCTAGGAGGTCGGGATGAGCAGTTCTTC,CASSFGLARLGGRDEQFF
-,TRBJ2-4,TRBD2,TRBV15,TGTGCCACCAGCAGAGGTCCTCGGCTAGCGGGGGGGCCGCAAGCCAAAAACATTCAGTACTTC,CATSRGPRLAGGPQAKNIQYF
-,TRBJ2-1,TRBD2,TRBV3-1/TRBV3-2,TGTGCCAGCAGGCGGGACAGACTAACCGGGACTAGCTCCTCCAATGAGCAGTTCTTC,CASRRDRLTGTSSSNEQFF
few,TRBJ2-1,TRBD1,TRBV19,TGTGCCAGTAGTAAAGACAGGGACTCCTACAATGAGCAGTTCTTC,CASSKDRDSYNEQFF
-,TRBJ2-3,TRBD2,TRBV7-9,TGTGCCAGCAGCTTGGGAGCGGGGGATGGAGATACGCAGTATTTT,CASSLGAGDGDTQYF
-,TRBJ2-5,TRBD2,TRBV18,TGTGCCAGCTCACCTTCCCTAGCGGGGGGGCCGGAGACCCAGTACTTC,CASSPSLAGGPETQYF
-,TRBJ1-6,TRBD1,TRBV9,TGTGCCAGCAGCGTGAATCAGGGGGCGAATTCACCCCTCCACTTT,CASSVNQGANSPLHF
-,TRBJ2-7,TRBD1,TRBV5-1,TGCGCCAGCAGCTTGGCTGACAGGGGCGAGCAGTACTTC,CASSLADRGEQYF
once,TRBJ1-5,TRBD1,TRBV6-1,TGTGCCAGCAGTGCCGGGACAGCTATTAGCAATCAGCCCCAGCATTTT,CASSAGTAISNQPQHF
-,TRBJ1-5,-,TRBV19,TGTGCCAGTACTAAAGGACGGGAGTTTGTCCATCAGCCCCAGCATTTT,CASTKGREFVHQPQHF
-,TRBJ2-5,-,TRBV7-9,TGTGCCAGCAGCTTAGCGGGGGGGCAGTTCCGAGAGACCCAGTACTTC,CASSLAGGQFRETQYF
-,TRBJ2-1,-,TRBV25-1,TGTGCCAGCACCGATATGGCGGGTGAGCAGTTCTTC,CASTDMAGEQFF
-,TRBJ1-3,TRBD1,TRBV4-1,TGCGCCAGCAGCCACGGACAGGGTGGGCTTGGAAACACCATATATTTT,CASSHGQGGLGNTIYF
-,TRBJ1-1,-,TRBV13,TGTGCCAGCAGCCAGCCGGGACACAAAGAAGCTTTCTTT,CASSQPGHKEAFF
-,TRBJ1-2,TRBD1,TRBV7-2,TGTGCCAGCAGCTTAGGCGTACAGGGGGTTGGCTACACCTTC,CASSLGVQGVGYTF
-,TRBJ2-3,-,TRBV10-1,TGCGCCAGCAGCCCTAGCACAGATACGCAGTATTTT,CASSPSTDTQYF
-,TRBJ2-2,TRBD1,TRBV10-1,TGCGCCAGCTCCCAGGGGGCGCCGGACACCGGGGAGCTGTTTTTT,CASSQGAPDTGELFF
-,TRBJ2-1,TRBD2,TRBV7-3,TGTGCCAGCAGTTCGGGACTAGCGGGGTGGAATGAGCAGTTCTTC,CASSSGLAGWNEQFF
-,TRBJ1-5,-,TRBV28,TGTGCCAGCAGTTCCGGGGGGGGGATATTTGGCAATCAGCCCCAGCATTTT,CASSSGGGIFGNQPQHF
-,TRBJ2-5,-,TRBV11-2,TGTGCCAGCAGCTTATCTCTACAAGAGACCCAGTACTTC,CASSLSLQETQYF
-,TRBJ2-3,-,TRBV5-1,TGCGCCAGCAGCTTACAGGGACGTACGCAGTATTTT,CASSLQGRTQYF
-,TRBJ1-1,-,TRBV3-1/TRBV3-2,TGTGCCAGCAGCCAAGTATACAGTGAAGCTTTCTTT,CASSQVYSEAFF
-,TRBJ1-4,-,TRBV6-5,TGTGCCAGCAGTTACTTACCGACAGCAACTAATGAAAAACTGTTTTTT,CASSYLPTATNEKLFF
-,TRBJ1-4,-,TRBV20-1,TGCAGTGCTAGTAACAGGGCAGGGGAAAAACTGTTTTTT,CSASNRAGEKLFF
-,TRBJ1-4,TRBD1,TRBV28,TGTGCCAGCAGCCAACGGACAGGGGGGGAAAAACTGTTTTTT,CASSQRTGGEKLFF
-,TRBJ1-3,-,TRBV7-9,TGTGCCAGCAGCTTCGTGCGCGGCTCTGGAAACACCATATATTTT,CASSFVRGSGNTIYF
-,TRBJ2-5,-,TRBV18,TGTGCCAGCTCTTTGGCGGAAGAGACCCAGTACTTC,CASSLAEETQYF
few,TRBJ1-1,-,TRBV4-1,TGCGCCAGCAGCCAAGAACGGGGGAACACTGAAGCTTTCTTT,CASSQERGNTEAFF